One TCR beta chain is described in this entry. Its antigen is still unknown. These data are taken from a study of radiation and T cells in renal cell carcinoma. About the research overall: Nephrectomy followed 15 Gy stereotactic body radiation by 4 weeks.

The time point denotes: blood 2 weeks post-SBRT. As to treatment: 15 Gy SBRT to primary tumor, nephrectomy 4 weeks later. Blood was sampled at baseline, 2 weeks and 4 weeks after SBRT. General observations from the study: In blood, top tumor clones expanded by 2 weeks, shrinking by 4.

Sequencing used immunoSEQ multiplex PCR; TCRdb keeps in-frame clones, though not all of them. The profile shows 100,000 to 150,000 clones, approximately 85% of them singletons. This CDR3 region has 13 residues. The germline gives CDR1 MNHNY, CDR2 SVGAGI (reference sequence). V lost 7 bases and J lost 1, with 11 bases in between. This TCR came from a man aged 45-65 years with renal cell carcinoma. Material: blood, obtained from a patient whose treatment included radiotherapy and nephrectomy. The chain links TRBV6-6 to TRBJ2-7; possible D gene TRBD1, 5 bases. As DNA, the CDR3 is TGTGCCAGCACCGAGAGACAGTCCTACGAGCAGTACTTC. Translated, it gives CASTERQSYEQYF.